One and the same sample provided the 5 T cell receptor beta chains below, sequenced in a study of immune evolution from preneoplasia to lung adenocarcinoma. Sequencing was performed with immunoSEQ multiplex PCR; in TCRdb, only in-frame clones are kept and a portion is missing. The sample has about 7,400 clones; around 75% are singletons. The sample comprised FFPE minimally invasive lung adenocarcinoma tissue. These TCRs come from a person aged 65 to 85 with lung adenocarcinoma.

The CDR3 loop reads CASSVAATYQETQYF. The CDR3 nucleotides are TGTGCCAGCAGCGTAGCGGCCACGTACCAAGAGACCCAGTACTTC. The chain couples TRBV9 to TRBJ2-5; the D is unclear. The CDR3 spans 15 residues. Trimming removed 0 bases at V and 0 bases at J, with 9 bases between. The V gene's germline CDR1 is SGDLS and CDR2 YYNGEE.

The chain joins TRBV4-2 to TRBJ2-7, with 9 bases matching TRBD2. With 4 bases clipped from V and 0 bases from J, the junction kept 4 bases outside the gene matches. This CDR3 contains 15 residues. Germline CDR1 reads LGHNA; CDR2 reads YNFKEQ. For the CDR3, the DNA is TGTGCCAGCAGCCCCAGCGGGGGGACCTCCTACGAGCAGTACTTC. Translated: CASSPSGGTSYEQYF.

The gene calls are TRBV2 and TRBJ2-7; 8 positions agree with TRBD1. This CDR3 comprises 15 residues. V was pared by 5 bases and J by 5 bases, with 11 bases of the junction left unmatched. Germline-derived CDR1 and CDR2 are SNHLY and FYNNEI. This chain's CDR3 is CASSQGAKPLDEQYF. The DNA for the CDR3 is TGTGCCAGCAGTCAGGGGGCAAAGCCCCTTGACGAGCAGTACTTC.

This clone was detected only once. CDR3 sequence: CASRREETQYF. For the CDR3, the DNA is TGTGCCAGCAGGAGAGAAGAGACCCAGTACTTC. V usage is TRBV7-8 and J usage is TRBJ2-5; D remains ambiguous. Germline values: CDR1 SGHVS, CDR2 FQNEAQ. The V end lost 6 bases, the J end lost 3 bases, and 5 bases lay between the germline ends. This CDR3 is built from 11 residues. Using reference TRBV7-8 and TRBJ2-5 for the parts outside the CDR3, the full variable domain is GAGVSQSPRYKVAKRGQDVALRCDPISGHVSLFWYQQALGQGPEFLTYFQNEAQLDKSGLPSDRFFAERPEGSVSTLKIQRTQQEDSAVYLCASRREETQYFGPGTRLLVL.

The chain employs TRBV5-1 and TRBJ2-5, with 11 bases aligning to TRBD2. The CDR3 spans 19 residues. Trimming cost V 5 bases and J 4 bases; bases outside gene matches: 19. In germline, CDR1 is SGHRS, CDR2 YFSETQ. The CDR3 loop is CASSHTSGSLGPVIETQYF. CDR3 bases: TGCGCCAGCAGTCATACTAGCGGGAGTCTGGGACCGGTAATAGAGACCCAGTACTTC.